This TCR beta chain is drawn from a study of blood T cell repertoires in COVID-19. TCRdb's copy holds only in-frame clones and misses some; the assay was immunoSEQ multiplex PCR. Among around 220,000 clones listed, 80% to 85% were seen once. The germline V gene has CDR1 LGHNA and CDR2 YSLEER. The CDR3 is made up of 14 amino acids. The ends were cut back, 0 bases at V and 7 bases at J, with 9 bases in the middle. The clonotype comes from a man in his thirties or forties with active or convalescent COVID-19. The material sequenced was peripheral blood. The chain couples TRBV4-3 to TRBJ2-2; D remains unclear. CDR3 amino acids: CASSQESSSGELFF. As DNA, the CDR3 is TGCGCCAGCAGCCAAGAGTCCTCTAGCGGGGAGCTGTTTTTT.